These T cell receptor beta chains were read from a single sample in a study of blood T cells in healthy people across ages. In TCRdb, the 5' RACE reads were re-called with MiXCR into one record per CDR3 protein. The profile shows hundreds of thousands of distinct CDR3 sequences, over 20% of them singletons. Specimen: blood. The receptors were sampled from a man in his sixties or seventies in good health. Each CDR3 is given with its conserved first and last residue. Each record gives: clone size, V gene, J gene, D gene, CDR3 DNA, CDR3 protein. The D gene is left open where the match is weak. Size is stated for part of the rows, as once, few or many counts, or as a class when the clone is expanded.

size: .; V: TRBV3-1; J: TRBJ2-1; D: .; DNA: TGTGCCAGCAGCCAAGACCGCTTTAAGGCCGAGCAGTTCTTC; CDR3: CASSQDRFKAEQFF
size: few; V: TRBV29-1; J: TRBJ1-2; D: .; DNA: TGCAGCGCCGGTGGGCAGGCTAACTATGGCTACACCTTC; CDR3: CSAGGQANYGYTF
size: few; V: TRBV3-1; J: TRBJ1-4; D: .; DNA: TGTGCCAGCAGCCAACAAAGACAGACCAGTGAAAAACTGTTTTTT; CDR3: CASSQQRQTSEKLFF
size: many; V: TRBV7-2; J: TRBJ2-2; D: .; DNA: TGTGCCAGCAGCTTAGCCGGAATCACCGGGGAGCTGTTTTTT; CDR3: CASSLAGITGELFF
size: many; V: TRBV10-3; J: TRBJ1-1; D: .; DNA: TGTGCCCACGCCGTAGGCAGGGGAGATACTGAAGCTTTCTTT; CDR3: CAHAVGRGDTEAFF
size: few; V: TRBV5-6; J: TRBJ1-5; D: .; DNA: TGTGCCAGCAGCTTTTTTCCGGGGAAGCATCAGCCCCAGCATTTT; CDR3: CASSFFPGKHQPQHF
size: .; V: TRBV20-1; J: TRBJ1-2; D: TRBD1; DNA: TGCAGTGCTATCAGGGGGCGGTTTGGCTACACCTTC; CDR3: CSAIRGRFGYTF
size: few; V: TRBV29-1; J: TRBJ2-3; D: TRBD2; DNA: TGCAGCGTTGATCGGGGGGGCTCTACAGATACGCAGTATTTT; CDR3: CSVDRGGSTDTQYF
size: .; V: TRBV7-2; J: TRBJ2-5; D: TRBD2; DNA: TGTGCCAGCAGCCGCGGACTAGTCCAAGAGACCCAGTACTTC; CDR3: CASSRGLVQETQYF
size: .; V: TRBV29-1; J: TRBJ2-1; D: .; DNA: TGCAGCGTTGAAGTGGTCAGGGCTGATGAGCAGTTCTTC; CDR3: CSVEVVRADEQFF
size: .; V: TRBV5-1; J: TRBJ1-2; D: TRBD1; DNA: TGCGCCAGCAGTTCACAGGGGTTCTATGGCTACACCTTC; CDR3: CASSSQGFYGYTF
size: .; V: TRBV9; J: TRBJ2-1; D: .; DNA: TGTGCCAGCAGCGTAGGACTATATGAGCAGTTCTTC; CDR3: CASSVGLYEQFF
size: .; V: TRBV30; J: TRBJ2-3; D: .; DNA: TGTGCCTGGAAAACGGGGGCTAATACGCAGTATTTT; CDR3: CAWKTGANTQYF
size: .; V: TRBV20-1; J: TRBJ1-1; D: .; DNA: TGCAGTACTTCCCGGACCGGACGGGGGACTGAAGCTTTCTTT; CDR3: CSTSRTGRGTEAFF
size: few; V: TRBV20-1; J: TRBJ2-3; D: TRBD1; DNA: TGCAGTGCACAGGACAGGGAAAGATCGAAGGGCACAGATACGCAGTATTTT; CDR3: CSAQDRERSKGTDTQYF